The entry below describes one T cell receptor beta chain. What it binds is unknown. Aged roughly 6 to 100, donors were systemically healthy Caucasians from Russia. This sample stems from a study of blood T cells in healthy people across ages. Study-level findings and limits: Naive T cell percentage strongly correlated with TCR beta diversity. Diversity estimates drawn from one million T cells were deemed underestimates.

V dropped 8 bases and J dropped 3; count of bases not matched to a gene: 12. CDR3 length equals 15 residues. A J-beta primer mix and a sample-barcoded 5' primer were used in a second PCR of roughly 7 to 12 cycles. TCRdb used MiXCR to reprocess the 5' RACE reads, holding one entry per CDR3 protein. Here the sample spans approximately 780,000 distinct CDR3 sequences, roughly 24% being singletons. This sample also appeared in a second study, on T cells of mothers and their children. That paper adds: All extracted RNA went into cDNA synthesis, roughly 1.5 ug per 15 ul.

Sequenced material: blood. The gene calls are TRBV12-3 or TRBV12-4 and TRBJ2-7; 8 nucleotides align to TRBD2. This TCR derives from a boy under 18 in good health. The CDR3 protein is CASGLIAGKDYEQYF. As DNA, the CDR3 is TGTGCCAGCGGTCTTATAGCGGGGAAGGACTACGAGCAGTACTTC.